The following is a T cell receptor (beta chain) sequence with its context. Its antigen is as yet unknown. Only in-frame clones appear in the TCRdb table, and some are missing; sequencing was by immunoSEQ multiplex PCR. In the table there are under 85,000 clones, 86% of which are singletons. Germline CDR1 SGHAT, CDR2 FQNNGV. This CDR3 has 14 amino acids. The V end lost 3 bases, the J end lost 7 bases, and 13 bases lay between the germline ends. This sample is drawn from a study of OX40 agonist ivuxolimab in advanced cancers. Study overall: Ivuxolimab, which patients received intravenously every 2 weeks, was dosed at 0.01 to 10 mg/kg. Eligibility rules accepted prior anti-PD-1, anti-PD-L1 or anti-CTLA-4 therapy, and 40% to 50% had some. Study observations and caveats: The investigators did not determine what antigen specificity the expanded peripheral T cells had. Among T cells, CD8+ cells averaged more expanded clones than CD4+ cells.

The sample was CD4+ or CD8+ T cells sorted from blood, taken in a trial of the OX40 agonist ivuxolimab. This sequence originates from an adult with an advanced solid tumor such as melanoma, head and neck, liver or kidney cancer. The chain couples TRBV11-2 to TRBJ2-1; tentative D call: TRBD2 (5 bases). Here the CDR3 reads CASSLRAGLNEQFF. Here the CDR3 DNA reads TGTGCCAGCAGCTTGCGGGCGGGTCTTAATGAGCAGTTCTTC.